This TCR beta chain was observed in a study of PD-L1 blockade in urothelial cancer. Time point defined: pretreatment peripheral blood. The repertoire was sequenced with immunoSEQ multiplex PCR; TCRdb's copy has only in-frame clones and lacks some. This table holds almost 50,000 clones, about 86% found once. The CDR3 extends over 14 amino acids. The V gene's germline CDR1 is MNHEY and CDR2 SVGAGI. V lost 5 bases and J lost 6, with 17 bases in between. Here the sequenced sample was PBMCs, taken around atezolizumab (anti-PD-L1) treatment. The V gene is TRBV6-5, the J gene TRBJ2-7, with D perhaps matching TRBD2 (7 bases). This TCR came from a man aged 65 to 79 with urothelial cancer. DNA for the CDR3: TGTGCCAGCAGTGGGGGGGGGCGACACGCCGAGCAGTACTTC. Translating gives CASSGGGRHAEQYF.